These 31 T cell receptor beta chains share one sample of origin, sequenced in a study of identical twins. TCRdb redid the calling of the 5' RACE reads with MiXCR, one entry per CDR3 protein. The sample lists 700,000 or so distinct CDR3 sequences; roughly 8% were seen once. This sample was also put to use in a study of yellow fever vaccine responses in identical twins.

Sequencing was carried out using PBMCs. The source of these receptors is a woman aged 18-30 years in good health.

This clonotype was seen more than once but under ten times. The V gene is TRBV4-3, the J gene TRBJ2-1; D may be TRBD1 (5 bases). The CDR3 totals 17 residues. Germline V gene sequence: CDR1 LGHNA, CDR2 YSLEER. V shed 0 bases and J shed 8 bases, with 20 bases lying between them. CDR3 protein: CASSQDFLGATSDEQFF. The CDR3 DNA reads TGCGCCAGCAGCCAAGATTTTTTAGGGGCTACGTCGGATGAGCAGTTCTTC.

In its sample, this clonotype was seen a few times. The CDR3 nucleotides are TGCGCCAGCAGCTCAGGGCCCAGAGGGACAGATACGCAGTATTTT. Translated: CASSSGPRGTDTQYF. The chain is built from TRBV5-1 and TRBJ2-3, with D possibly called TRBD1 or TRBD2 (5 bases each). V was cut by 3 bases and J by 3 bases, with 14 bases left in between. CDR3 length equals 15 residues. The germline gives CDR1 SGHRS, CDR2 YFSETQ.

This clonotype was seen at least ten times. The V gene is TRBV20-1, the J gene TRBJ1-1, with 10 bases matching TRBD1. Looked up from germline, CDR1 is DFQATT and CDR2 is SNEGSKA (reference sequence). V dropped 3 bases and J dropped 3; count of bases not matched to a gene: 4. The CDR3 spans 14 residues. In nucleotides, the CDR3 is TGCAGTGCTAGTTTCGGGACAGGGGACACTGAAGCTTTCTTT. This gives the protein CSASFGTGDTEAFF.

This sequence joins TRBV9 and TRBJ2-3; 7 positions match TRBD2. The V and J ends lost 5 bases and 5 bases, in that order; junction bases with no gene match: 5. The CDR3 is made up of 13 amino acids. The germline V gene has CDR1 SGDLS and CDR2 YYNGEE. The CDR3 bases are TGTGCCAGCAGACCCACGGGGGGAGATACGCAGTATTTT. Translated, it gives CASRPTGGDTQYF.

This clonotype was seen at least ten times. CDR3 in DNA: TGTGCCAGCAGCCCGGACAGGGCAGCTGAAGCTTTCTTT. Protein sequence: CASSPDRAAEAFF. This chain joins TRBV7-8 and TRBJ1-1; 8 nucleotides align to TRBD1. From germline, CDR1 is SGHVS and CDR2 FQNEAQ. Germline trimming cut 5 bases from V and 6 bases from J; bases unmatched to any gene: 5. This CDR3 is 13 amino acids long.

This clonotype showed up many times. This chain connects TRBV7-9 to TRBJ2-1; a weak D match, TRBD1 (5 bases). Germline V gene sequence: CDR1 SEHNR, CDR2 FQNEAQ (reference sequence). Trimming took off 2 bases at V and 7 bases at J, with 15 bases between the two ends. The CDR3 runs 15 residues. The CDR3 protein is CASSLTPRVGNEQFF. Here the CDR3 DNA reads TGTGCCAGCAGCTTAACCCCCAGGGTGGGAAATGAGCAGTTCTTC.

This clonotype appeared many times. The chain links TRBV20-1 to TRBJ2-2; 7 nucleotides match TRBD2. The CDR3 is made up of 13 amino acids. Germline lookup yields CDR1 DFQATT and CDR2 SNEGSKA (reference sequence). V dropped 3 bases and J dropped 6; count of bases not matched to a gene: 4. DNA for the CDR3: TGCAGTGCTAGGCCGGGAGGCGCCGGGGAGCTGTTTTTT. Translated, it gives CSARPGGAGELFF.

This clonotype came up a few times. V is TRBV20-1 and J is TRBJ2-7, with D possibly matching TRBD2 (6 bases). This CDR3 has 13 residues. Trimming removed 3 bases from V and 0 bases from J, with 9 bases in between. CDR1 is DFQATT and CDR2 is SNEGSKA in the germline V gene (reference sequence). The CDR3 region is CSASMDYSYEQYF. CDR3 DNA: TGCAGTGCTAGCATGGACTACTCCTACGAGCAGTACTTC.

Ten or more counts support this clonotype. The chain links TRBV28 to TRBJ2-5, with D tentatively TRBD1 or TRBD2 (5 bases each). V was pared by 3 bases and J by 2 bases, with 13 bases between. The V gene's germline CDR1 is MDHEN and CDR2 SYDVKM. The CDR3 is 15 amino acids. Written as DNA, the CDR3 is TGTGCCAGCAGTTTGGTGGGACGGGCACAAGAGACCCAGTACTTC. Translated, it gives CASSLVGRAQETQYF.

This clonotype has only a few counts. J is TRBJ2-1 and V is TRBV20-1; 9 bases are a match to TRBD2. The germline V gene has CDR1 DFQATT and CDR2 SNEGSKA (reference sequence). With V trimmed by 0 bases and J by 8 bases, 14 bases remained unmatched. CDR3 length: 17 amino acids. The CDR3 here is CSAREFGGGTSMYEQFF. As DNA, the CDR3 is TGCAGTGCTAGAGAATTCGGCGGAGGGACTAGCATGTATGAGCAGTTCTTC.

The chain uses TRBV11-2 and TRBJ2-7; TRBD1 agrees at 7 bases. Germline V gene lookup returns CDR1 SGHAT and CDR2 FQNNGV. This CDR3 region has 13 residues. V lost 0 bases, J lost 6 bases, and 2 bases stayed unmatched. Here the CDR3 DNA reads TGTGCCAGCAGCTTAGAATGGACAGGCGAGCAGTACTTC. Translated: CASSLEWTGEQYF.

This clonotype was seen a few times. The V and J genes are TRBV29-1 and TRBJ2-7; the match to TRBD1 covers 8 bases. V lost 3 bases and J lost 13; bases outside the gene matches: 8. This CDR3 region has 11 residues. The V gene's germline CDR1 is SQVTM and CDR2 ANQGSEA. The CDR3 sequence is CSVEGWDRSYF. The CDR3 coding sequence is TGCAGCGTTGAGGGGTGGGACAGGTCTTACTTC.

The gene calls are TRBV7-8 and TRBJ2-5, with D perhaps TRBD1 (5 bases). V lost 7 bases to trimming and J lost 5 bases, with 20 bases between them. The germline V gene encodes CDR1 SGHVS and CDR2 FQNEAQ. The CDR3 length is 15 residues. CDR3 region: CASKFRIGVAETQYF. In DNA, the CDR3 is TGTGCCAGCAAATTTAGAATAGGGGTTGCGGAGACCCAGTACTTC.

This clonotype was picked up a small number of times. CDR3 coding DNA: TGTGCCAGCAGACCGCGGACAGGGGAGGTCAGCAATCAGCCCCAGCATTTT. Its protein is CASRPRTGEVSNQPQHF. V and J are TRBV27 and TRBJ1-5, with 9 bases identical to TRBD1. The CDR3 spans 17 residues. Trimming removed 6 bases from V and 1 base from J; junction bases left unmatched: 10. Germline CDR1 and CDR2: MNHEY and SMNVEV (reference sequence).

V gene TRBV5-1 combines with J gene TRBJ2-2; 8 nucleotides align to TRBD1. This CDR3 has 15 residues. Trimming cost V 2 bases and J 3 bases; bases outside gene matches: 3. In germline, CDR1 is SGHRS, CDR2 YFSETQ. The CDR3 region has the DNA TGCGCCAGCAGCTTCCAGGGGGCGGACACCGGGGAGCTGTTTTTT. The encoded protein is CASSFQGADTGELFF.

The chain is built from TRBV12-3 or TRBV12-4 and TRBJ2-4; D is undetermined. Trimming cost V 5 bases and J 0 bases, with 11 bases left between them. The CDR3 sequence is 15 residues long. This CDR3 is CASSLETGAKNIQYF. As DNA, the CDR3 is TGTGCCAGCAGTCTAGAAACGGGAGCCAAAAACATTCAGTACTTC.

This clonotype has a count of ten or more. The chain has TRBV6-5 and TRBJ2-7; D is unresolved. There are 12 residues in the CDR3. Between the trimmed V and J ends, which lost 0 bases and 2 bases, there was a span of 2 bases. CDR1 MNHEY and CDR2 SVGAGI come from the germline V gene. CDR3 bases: TGTGCCAGCAGTTACTCCCCCTACGAGCAGTACTTC. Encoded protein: CASSYSPYEQYF.

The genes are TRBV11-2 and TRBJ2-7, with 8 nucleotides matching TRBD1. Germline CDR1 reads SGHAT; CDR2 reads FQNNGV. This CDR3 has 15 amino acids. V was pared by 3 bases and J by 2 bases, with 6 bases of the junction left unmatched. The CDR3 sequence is CASSFTTGEAYEQYF. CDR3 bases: TGTGCCAGCAGCTTCACGACAGGGGAGGCCTACGAGCAGTACTTC.

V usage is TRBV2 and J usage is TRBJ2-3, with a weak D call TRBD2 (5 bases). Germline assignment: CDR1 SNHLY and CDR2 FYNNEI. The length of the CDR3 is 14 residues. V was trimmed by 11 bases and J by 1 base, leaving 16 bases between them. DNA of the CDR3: TGTGCCGGCCGGCCGGGATTGGGCACAGATACGCAGTATTTT. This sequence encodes CAGRPGLGTDTQYF.

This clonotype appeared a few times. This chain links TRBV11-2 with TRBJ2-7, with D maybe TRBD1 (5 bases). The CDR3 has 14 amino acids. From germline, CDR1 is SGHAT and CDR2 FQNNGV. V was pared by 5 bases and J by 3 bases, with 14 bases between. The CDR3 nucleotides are TGTGCCAGCAGCCCCCAGGGTGGGAACTACGAGCAGTACTTC. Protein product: CASSPQGGNYEQYF.

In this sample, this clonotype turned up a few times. CDR3: CSARVPPSPSGGAVYNEQFF. CDR3 nucleotide sequence: TGCAGTGCTAGAGTCCCTCCATCCCCTAGCGGGGGGGCCGTTTACAATGAGCAGTTCTTC. The V gene is TRBV20-1, the J gene TRBJ2-1, with 12 bases fitting TRBD2. This CDR3 region has 20 residues. Unmatched junction bases numbered 17, after V lost 1 base and J lost 4 bases. CDR1 and CDR2 (germline): DFQATT, SNEGSKA (reference sequence).

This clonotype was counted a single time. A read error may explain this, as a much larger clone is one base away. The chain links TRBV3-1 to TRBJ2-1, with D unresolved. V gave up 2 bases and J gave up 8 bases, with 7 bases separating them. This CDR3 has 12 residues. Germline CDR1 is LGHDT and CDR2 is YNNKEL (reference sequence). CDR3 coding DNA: TGTGCCAGCAGCCAATTGGGTGATGAGCAGTTCTTC. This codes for CASSQLGDEQFF.

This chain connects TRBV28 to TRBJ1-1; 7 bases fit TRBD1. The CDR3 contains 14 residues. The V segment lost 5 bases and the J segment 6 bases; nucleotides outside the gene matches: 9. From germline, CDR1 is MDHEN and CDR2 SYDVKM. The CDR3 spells CASSPGQWMAEAFF. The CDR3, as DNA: TGTGCCAGCAGTCCGGGACAGTGGATGGCTGAAGCTTTCTTT.

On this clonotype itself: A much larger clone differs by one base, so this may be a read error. CDR3 DNA sequence: TGTGCCAGCAGTTTACTAGCGGGAGTGGGCGGGGAGCTGTTTTTT. Protein sequence: CASSLLAGVGGELFF. V usage is TRBV27 and J usage is TRBJ2-2, with 10 bases identical to TRBD2. The CDR3 consists of 15 residues. The trim removed 2 bases at V and 7 bases at J, leaving 4 bases unmatched. CDR1 and CDR2 (germline): MNHEY, SMNVEV (reference sequence).

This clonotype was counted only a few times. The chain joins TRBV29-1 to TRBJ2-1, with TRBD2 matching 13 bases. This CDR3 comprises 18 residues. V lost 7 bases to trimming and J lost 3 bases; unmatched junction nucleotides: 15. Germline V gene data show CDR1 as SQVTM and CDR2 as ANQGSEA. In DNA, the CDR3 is TGCAGCGGCGAAGGGGGGGGACTAGCGGGATTTATCTACAATGAGCAGTTCTTC. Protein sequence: CSGEGGGLAGFIYNEQFF.

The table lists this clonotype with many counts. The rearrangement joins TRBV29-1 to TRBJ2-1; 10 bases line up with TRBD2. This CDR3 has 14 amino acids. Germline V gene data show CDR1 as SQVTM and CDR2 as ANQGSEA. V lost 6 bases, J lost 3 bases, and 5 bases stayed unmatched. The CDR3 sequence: CSVRLAGVYNEQFF. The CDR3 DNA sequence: TGCAGCGTGCGTCTAGCGGGAGTCTACAATGAGCAGTTCTTC.

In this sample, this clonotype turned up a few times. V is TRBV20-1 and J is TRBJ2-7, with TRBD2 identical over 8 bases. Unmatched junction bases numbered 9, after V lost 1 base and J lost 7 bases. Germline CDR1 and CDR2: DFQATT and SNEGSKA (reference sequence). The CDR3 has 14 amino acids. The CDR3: CSARGPAGVGEQYF. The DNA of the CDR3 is TGCAGTGCTAGAGGGCCAGCGGGAGTAGGTGAGCAGTACTTC.

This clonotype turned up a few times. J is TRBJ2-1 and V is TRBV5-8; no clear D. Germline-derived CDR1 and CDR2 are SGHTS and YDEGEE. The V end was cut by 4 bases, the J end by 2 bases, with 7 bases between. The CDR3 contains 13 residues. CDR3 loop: CASSHFAYNEQFF. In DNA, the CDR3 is TGTGCCAGCAGCCATTTCGCCTACAATGAGCAGTTCTTC.

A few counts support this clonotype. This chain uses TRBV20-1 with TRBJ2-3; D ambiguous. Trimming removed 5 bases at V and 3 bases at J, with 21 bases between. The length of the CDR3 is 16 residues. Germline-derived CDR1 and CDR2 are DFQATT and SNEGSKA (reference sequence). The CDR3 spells CSAWGRQVQVTDTQYF. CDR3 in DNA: TGCAGTGCTTGGGGTCGGCAGGTCCAGGTGACAGATACGCAGTATTTT.

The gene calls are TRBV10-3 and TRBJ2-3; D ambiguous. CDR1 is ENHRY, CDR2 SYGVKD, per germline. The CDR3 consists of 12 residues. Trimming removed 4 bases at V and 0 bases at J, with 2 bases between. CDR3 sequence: CAISVSTDTQYF. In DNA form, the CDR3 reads TGTGCCATCAGTGTTAGCACAGATACGCAGTATTTT.

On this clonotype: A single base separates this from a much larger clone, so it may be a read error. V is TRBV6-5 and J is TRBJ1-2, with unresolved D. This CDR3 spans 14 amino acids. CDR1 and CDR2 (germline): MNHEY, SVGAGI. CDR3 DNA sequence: TGTGCCAGCAGTTACCTCGGACTGAGCTATGGCTGCACCTTC. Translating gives CASSYLGLSYGCTF.